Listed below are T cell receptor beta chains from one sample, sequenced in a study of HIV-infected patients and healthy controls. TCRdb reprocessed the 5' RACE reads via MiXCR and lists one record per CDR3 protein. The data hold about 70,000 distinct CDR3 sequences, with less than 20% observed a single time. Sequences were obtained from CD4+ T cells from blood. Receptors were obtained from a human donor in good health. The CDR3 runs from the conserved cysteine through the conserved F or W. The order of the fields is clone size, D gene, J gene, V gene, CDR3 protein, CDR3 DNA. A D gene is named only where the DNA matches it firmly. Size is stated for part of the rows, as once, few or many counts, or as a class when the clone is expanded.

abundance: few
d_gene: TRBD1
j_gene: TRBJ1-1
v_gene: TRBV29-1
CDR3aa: CSARGQATAEAFF
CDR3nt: TGCAGCGCGAGGGGACAGGCGACCGCCGAAGCTTTCTTT

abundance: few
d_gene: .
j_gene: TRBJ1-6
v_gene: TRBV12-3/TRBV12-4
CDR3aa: CASRPNSNSPLHF
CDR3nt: TGTGCCAGCAGACCTAATTCGAATTCACCCCTCCACTTT

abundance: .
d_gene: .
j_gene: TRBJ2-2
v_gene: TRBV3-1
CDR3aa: CASSQAPGSTGELFF
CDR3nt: TGTGCCAGCAGCCAAGCCCCAGGCAGCACCGGGGAGCTGTTTTTT

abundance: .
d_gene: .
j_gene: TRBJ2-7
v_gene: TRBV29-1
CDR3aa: CSVDSGPYEQYF
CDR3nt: TGCAGCGTTGATTCCGGACCCTACGAGCAGTACTTC

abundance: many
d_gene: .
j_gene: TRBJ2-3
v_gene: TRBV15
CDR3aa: CATSRDRREDPTDTQYF
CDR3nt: TGTGCCACCAGCAGAGATAGGCGAGAGGACCCCACAGATACGCAGTATTTT

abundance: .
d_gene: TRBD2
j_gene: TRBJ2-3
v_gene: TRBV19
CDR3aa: CASSIDRLVAGVDTQYF
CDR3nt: TGTGCCAGTAGTATAGATCGTTTGGTAGCGGGAGTAGATACGCAGTATTTT

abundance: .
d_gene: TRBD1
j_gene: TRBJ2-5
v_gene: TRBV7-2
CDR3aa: CASSLPPLRDRGRTQYF
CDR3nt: TGTGCCAGCAGCCTTCCTCCGCTCCGGGACAGGGGGAGGACCCAGTACTTC

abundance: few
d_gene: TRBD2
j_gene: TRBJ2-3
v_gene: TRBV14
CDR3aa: CASSPLVGLAGPTDTQYF
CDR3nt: TGTGCCAGCAGCCCTCTCGTTGGACTAGCGGGCCCCACAGATACGCAGTATTTT

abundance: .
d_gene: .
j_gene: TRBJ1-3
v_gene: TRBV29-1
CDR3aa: CSVRGAGGNTIYF
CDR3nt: TGCAGCGTAAGGGGGGCAGGTGGAAACACCATATATTTT

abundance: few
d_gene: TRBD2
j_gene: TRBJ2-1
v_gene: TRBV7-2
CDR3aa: CASSLGSGGNNEQFF
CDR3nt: TGTGCCAGCAGCTTAGGCAGCGGGGGAAACAATGAGCAGTTCTTC

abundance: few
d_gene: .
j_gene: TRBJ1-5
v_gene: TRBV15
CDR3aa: CATSRDVHQPQHF
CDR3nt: TGTGCCACCAGCAGAGATGTCCATCAGCCCCAGCATTTT

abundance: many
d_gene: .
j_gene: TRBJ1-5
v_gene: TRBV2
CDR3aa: CASTEDRLSNQPQHF
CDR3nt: TGTGCCAGCACCGAAGACAGACTTAGCAATCAGCCCCAGCATTTT

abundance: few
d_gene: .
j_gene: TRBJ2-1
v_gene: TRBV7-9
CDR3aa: CASSRDFSGNEQFF
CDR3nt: TGTGCCAGCAGCCGAGATTTCTCTGGGAATGAGCAGTTCTTC

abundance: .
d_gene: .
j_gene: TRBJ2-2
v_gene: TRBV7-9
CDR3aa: CASSLGEGGGNTGELFF
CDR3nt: TGTGCCAGCAGCTTAGGAGAAGGAGGCGGAAACACCGGGGAGCTGTTTTTT

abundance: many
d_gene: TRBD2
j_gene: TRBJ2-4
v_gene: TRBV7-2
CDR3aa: CASSSRLAGGLAKNIQYF
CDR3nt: TGTGCCAGCAGCTCCAGACTAGCGGGGGGCCTAGCCAAAAACATTCAGTACTTC

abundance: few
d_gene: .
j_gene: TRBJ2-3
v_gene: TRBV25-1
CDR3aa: CASSDLTASTDTQYF
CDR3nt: TGTGCCAGCAGTGATTTAACGGCTAGCACAGATACGCAGTATTTT